This T cell receptor (beta chain) was found in a study of T cells in Graves' hyperthyroidism and ophthalmopathy. Across the whole study: Before any treatment, at initial diagnosis, peripheral blood was collected.

Diagnoses were established using clinical symptoms, serum thyroxine and TRAb, thyroid ultrasound and orbital computed tomography. The TCR beta CDR3 regions underwent amplification using RNA transcripts as the source. During a first-round RT-PCR of the TCR CDR3, the HTBI primer set was used. MiXCR, applied by TCRdb to the multiplex PCR reads, yields one record per CDR3 protein. The repertoire holds about 250,000 distinct CDR3 sequences, with about 20% as singletons. The CDR3 contains 16 residues. V lost 4 bases, J lost 9 bases, and 10 bases stayed unmatched. Germline V CDR1 and CDR2: LGHDT, YNNKEL (reference sequence). At least ten counts were recorded for this clonotype.

The sequencing input was blood. The chain combines TRBV3-1 with TRBJ2-1, with 12 bases fitting TRBD2. The clonotype comes from a man aged 30-40 years with Graves' ophthalmopathy. CDR3 bases: TGTGCCAGCAGCCCCACGACCCTAGCGGGAGGGGTTGAGCAGTTCTTC. Its translation is CASSPTTLAGGVEQFF.